Presented here are 25 T cell receptor beta chains from one specimen sequenced in a study of cytomegalovirus exposure and HLA in healthy donors. TCRdb's table, derived via immunoSEQ multiplex PCR, lists solely in-frame clones and lacks some. The sample has 80,000 to 100,000 clones; more than 75% are singletons. Sample: PBMCs. Receptor source: a man aged 18-30 years in good health and CMV-seropositive.

V and J are TRBV5-1 and TRBJ2-2; D is possibly TRBD2 (5 bases). The V gene lost 4 bases and the J gene lost 4 bases, with 17 bases spanning the gap. This CDR3 is built from 16 residues. CDR1 SGHRS and CDR2 YFSETQ come from the germline V gene. CDR3 nucleotides: TGCGCCAGCAGCCCCCCCGAGGGCGGAGGCACCGGGGAGCTGTTTTTT. Residues: CASSPPEGGGTGELFF.

The rearrangement joins TRBV2 to TRBJ2-7; 8 nucleotides align to TRBD2. This CDR3 contains 14 residues. V trimming: 5 bases; J trimming: 0 bases; junction bases outside the gene matches: 3. Germline V gives CDR1 SNHLY, CDR2 FYNNEI. CDR3 loop: CASSQTSGSYEQYF. CDR3 nucleotide sequence: TGTGCCAGCAGTCAAACTAGCGGCTCCTACGAGCAGTACTTC. The full variable domain, rest sourced from reference TRBV2 and TRBJ2-7, is EPEVTQTPSHQVTQMGQEVILRCVPISNHLYFYWYRQILGQKVEFLVSFYNNEISEKSEIFDDQFSVERPDGSNFTLKIRSTKLEDSAMYFCASSQTSGSYEQYFGPGTRLTVT.

The DNA of the CDR3 is TGTGCCAGCAGTAAAACTAGCGGACGCTACGAGCAGTACTTC. Translation gives CASSKTSGRYEQYF. This sequence joins TRBV28 and TRBJ2-7; TRBD2 matches 8 bases. Germline CDR1 MDHEN, CDR2 SYDVKM. V was pared by 5 bases and J by 3 bases, with 6 bases of the junction left unmatched. The CDR3 totals 14 residues.

The gene calls are TRBV7-2 and TRBJ1-5; no firm D call. In germline, CDR1 is SGHTA, CDR2 FQGNSA. The CDR3 spans 15 residues. V lost 2 bases and J 4 bases, leaving 12 bases between the germline ends. The CDR3 reads CASSLSTTDNQPQHF. In DNA form, the CDR3 reads TGTGCCAGCAGCTTAAGCACCACAGATAATCAGCCCCAGCATTTT.

V gene TRBV21-1 combines with J gene TRBJ2-7; the D segment call TRBD2 is taken from the table without a DNA check. TRBV21-1 is described as a pseudogene. This CDR3 spans 15 amino acids. The CDR3 DNA reads as TGTGCCAGCAGCAAATTTTGTGGGAGCTCCTACGAGCAGTACTTC. Translating gives CASSKFCGSSYEQYF.

This chain uses TRBV19 with TRBJ1-1, with D perhaps matching TRBD1 (6 bases). Germline CDR1 reads LNHDA; CDR2 reads SQIVND (reference sequence). The germline V and J ends were trimmed by 5 bases and 0 bases, with 22 bases remaining between them. The CDR3 has 18 residues. This chain's CDR3 is CASSLTGQGIRLNTEAFF. The CDR3 DNA sequence: TGTGCCAGTAGTTTAACAGGGCAAGGGATTCGGTTGAACACTGAAGCTTTCTTT.

This chain links TRBV11-3 with TRBJ1-1; D is perhaps TRBD1 (5 bases). Germline values: CDR1 SGHNT, CDR2 YENEEA. This CDR3 region has 12 residues. Trimming removed 4 bases from V and 7 bases from J, with 10 bases in between. CDR3 sequence (DNA): TGTGCCAGCAGCTCAGGGTTGAGTGAAGCTTTCTTT. Translating gives CASSSGLSEAFF.

The chain couples TRBV14 to TRBJ1-2; D remains unclear. From germline, CDR1 is SGHDN and CDR2 FVKESK. CDR3 length: 16 residues. Trimming shortened V by 2 bases and J by 0 bases, and 13 bases separated the two germline ends. The CDR3 nucleotides read TGTGCCAGCAGCCAAATCTGGGGAGAAGCTAACTATGGCTACACCTTC. Translating gives CASSQIWGEANYGYTF. The full variable domain, with the rest looked up from reference TRBV14 and TRBJ1-2, is EAGVTQFPSHSVIEKGQTVTLRCDPISGHDNLYWYRRVMGKEIKFLLHFVKESKQDESGMPNNRFLAERTGGTYSTLKVQPAELEDSGVYFCASSQIWGEANYGYTFGSGTRLTVV.

The chain employs TRBV6-1 and TRBJ1-3; 8 bases agree with TRBD1. CDR3 length: 17 amino acids. Germline-derived CDR1 and CDR2 are MNHNS and SASEGT. J was trimmed by 2 bases and V by 1 base; bases with no gene match: 7. CDR3 residues: CASSEEGQVFPGNTIYF. In DNA, the CDR3 is TGTGCCAGCAGTGAAGAGGGACAGGTTTTCCCTGGAAACACCATATATTTT.

The DNA of the CDR3 is TGTGCCAGCAGCTCAGGGACTAGCAATGAGCAGTTCTTC. Protein: CASSSGTSNEQFF. This sequence joins TRBV11-3 and TRBJ2-1, with 8 bases lining up with TRBD2. In germline, CDR1 is SGHNT, CDR2 YENEEA. The V and J ends lost 4 bases and 6 bases, in that order; junction bases with no gene match: 2. The CDR3 has 13 amino acids.

This chain connects TRBV5-6 to TRBJ2-5, with 7 bases matching TRBD2. V lost 0 bases to trimming and J lost 4 bases; unmatched junction nucleotides: 6. Germline CDR1 reads SGHDT; CDR2 reads YYEEEE. This CDR3 region has 15 residues. This chain's CDR3 is CASSLDSGYGETQYF. The CDR3 DNA sequence: TGTGCCAGCAGCTTGGATAGCGGGTATGGAGAGACCCAGTACTTC. The full variable domain, with the rest looked up from reference TRBV5-6 and TRBJ2-5, is DAGVTQSPTHLIKTRGQQVTLRCSPKSGHDTVSWYQQALGQGPQFIFQYYEEEERQRGNFPDRFSGHQFPNYSSELNVNALLLGDSALYLCASSLDSGYGETQYFGPGTRLLVL.

V is TRBV27 and J is TRBJ2-7, with D maybe TRBD1 (5 bases). Germline V lookup: CDR1 MNHEY, CDR2 SMNVEV (reference sequence). The V end lost 8 bases, the J end lost 6 bases, and 11 bases lay between the germline ends. The CDR3 runs to 11 residues. Written as DNA, the CDR3 is TGTGCCAGCGGGTCAGGGTCCGAGCAGTACTTC. Amino acid sequence: CASGSGSEQYF.

The chain couples TRBV28 to TRBJ2-1; D ambiguous. Trimming pared 5 bases from V and 4 bases from J, leaving 12 bases between. Germline V gives CDR1 MDHEN, CDR2 SYDVKM. This CDR3 region has 14 residues. As DNA, the CDR3 is TGTGCCAGCAGTCCCCCCCTAGGATACAATGAGCAGTTCTTC. Encoded protein: CASSPPLGYNEQFF.

V gene TRBV7-2 combines with J gene TRBJ2-1; perhaps TRBD2 as D (5 bases). The CDR3 length is 15 residues. Trimming took off 0 bases at V and 10 bases at J, with 16 bases between the two ends. Germline CDR1 SGHTA, CDR2 FQGNSA. The CDR3 is CASSLAKGSRGEQFF. CDR3 nucleotides: TGTGCCAGCAGCTTAGCGAAAGGATCCAGAGGGGAGCAGTTCTTC.

The genes are TRBV5-1 and TRBJ2-7; D possibly corresponds to TRBD1 (6 bases). Trimming stripped 4 bases from V and 3 bases from J, with 11 bases between. The CDR3 length is 13 residues. Germline V gene data show CDR1 as SGHRS and CDR2 as YFSETQ. CDR3 region: CASSPRDIYEQYF. The DNA for the CDR3 is TGCGCCAGCAGCCCACGGGACATCTACGAGCAGTACTTC.

CDR3 nucleotide sequence: TGTGCCAGCAGCAAGGACACGGTTAATGAAAAACTGTTTTTT. Translating gives CASSKDTVNEKLFF. The rearrangement joins TRBV11-2 to TRBJ1-4; TRBD1 might be the D (5 bases). From germline, CDR1 is SGHAT and CDR2 FQNNGV. Trimming took off 5 bases at V and 4 bases at J, with 11 bases between the two ends. The CDR3 spans 14 residues.

The chain carries TRBV20-1 and TRBJ2-1; no clear D. Germline CDR1 reads DFQATT; CDR2 reads SNEGSKA (reference sequence). This CDR3 contains 10 residues. V was pared by 6 bases and J by 4 bases, with 4 bases between. This chain's CDR3 is CSARYNEQFF. CDR3 sequence (DNA): TGCAGTGCACGGTACAATGAGCAGTTCTTC.

The rearrangement uses TRBV5-1 and TRBJ1-1, with 12 positions matching TRBD1. CDR1 is SGHRS and CDR2 is YFSETQ in the germline V gene. This CDR3 is built from 16 residues. Germline trimming cut 5 bases from V and 5 bases from J; bases unmatched to any gene: 10. CDR3 amino acids: CASSLRDRGLRTEAFF. CDR3 DNA sequence: TGCGCCAGCAGTCTCCGGGACAGGGGGCTTCGAACTGAAGCTTTCTTT.

The chain employs TRBV9 and TRBJ2-6, with 11 bases lining up with TRBD1. V lost 3 bases and J lost 1; bases outside the gene matches: 9. The CDR3 contains 19 residues. Germline assignment: CDR1 SGDLS and CDR2 YYNGEE. The CDR3 reads CASSDRDRGIRSGANVLTF. As DNA, the CDR3 is TGTGCCAGCAGCGACCGGGACAGGGGGATTCGGTCTGGGGCCAACGTCCTGACTTTC.

V usage is TRBV28 and J usage is TRBJ2-7; 10 bases are a match to TRBD1. Trimming at V came to 5 bases and at J to 4 bases, leaving 5 bases not matched to a gene. Per germline, CDR1 MDHEN and CDR2 SYDVKM. The CDR3 is made up of 14 amino acids. CDR3 residues: CASSGWTGGYEQYF. As DNA, the CDR3 is TGTGCCAGCAGTGGTTGGACAGGGGGGTACGAGCAGTACTTC.

This chain joins TRBV27 and TRBJ1-2; D is possibly TRBD1 (5 bases). The germline V gene has CDR1 MNHEY and CDR2 SMNVEV (reference sequence). The CDR3 runs 13 residues. V was clipped by 3 bases and J by 2 bases, with 7 bases between them. CDR3 DNA: TGTGCCAGCAGTTTTTCAGGGAACTATGGCTACACCTTC. Encoded protein: CASSFSGNYGYTF.

The chain couples TRBV5-4 to TRBJ2-2; 7 positions match TRBD2. Germline V lookup: CDR1 SGHNT, CDR2 YYREEE (reference sequence). Unmatched junction bases numbered 11, after V lost 4 bases and J lost 5 bases. This CDR3 spans 16 amino acids. Here the CDR3 DNA reads TGTGCCAGCAGCATGGGTCGGGGGGTTCCAACCGGGGAGCTGTTTTTT. It translates to CASSMGRGVPTGELFF.

The chain combines TRBV5-6 with TRBJ2-1, with 11 bases aligning to TRBD2. The germline CDR1 and CDR2 sequences are SGHDT and YYEEEE. This CDR3 region has 15 residues. V was pared by 0 bases and J by 9 bases, with 5 bases of the junction left unmatched. The CDR3 protein is CASSLVLAGGGEQFF. In DNA form, the CDR3 reads TGTGCCAGCAGCTTGGTCCTAGCGGGGGGCGGTGAGCAGTTCTTC.

The CDR3 DNA is TGTGCCAGCAGCAAAGCGTGGAAGGACGAAGGACAGGGCTGTCAGCCCCAGCATTTT. It is translated as CASSKAWKDEGQGCQPQHF. J is TRBJ1-5 and V is TRBV21-1; TRBD1 was called by the table and not checked on the DNA. TRBV21-1 is designated a pseudogene. The CDR3 has 19 amino acids.

This chain links TRBV5-1 with TRBJ2-5, with 11 nucleotides matching TRBD2. Germline lookup yields CDR1 SGHRS and CDR2 YFSETQ. This CDR3 region has 18 residues. The V gene end was trimmed by 4 bases and the J gene end by 2 bases; junction bases not matched to a gene: 13. Here the CDR3 reads CASSGWASGRWDQETQYF. The DNA for the CDR3 is TGCGCCAGCAGCGGTTGGGCTAGCGGGAGGTGGGATCAAGAGACCCAGTACTTC.